These 25 T cell receptor beta chains originate from one sample sequenced in a study of blood T cell repertoires in COVID-19. Libraries were prepared by immunoSEQ multiplex PCR; TCRdb keeps only in-frame clonotypes and omits some of them. The sample has around 90,000 clones; about nine tenths are singletons. Material for sequencing was peripheral blood. The receptors shown here come from a male donor with acute or convalescent COVID-19.

The V call is TRBV5-1, the J call TRBJ1-5, with 7 bases that match TRBD1. This CDR3 has 14 amino acids. V gave up 0 bases and J gave up 7 bases; unmatched junction bases: 4. CDR1 and CDR2 from the germline V gene are SGHRS and YFSETQ. CDR3 DNA: TGCGCCAGCAGCTTGGAGGGGGCGGAACAGCCCCAGCATTTT. It yields the protein CASSLEGAEQPQHF.

This chain links TRBV7-3 with TRBJ2-3, with TRBD2 identical over 12 bases. Germline CDR1 SGHTA, CDR2 FQGTGA. This CDR3 comprises 16 residues. V trimming: 4 bases; J trimming: 0 bases; junction bases outside the gene matches: 2. CDR3 residues: CASSSGLAGSTDTQYF. The CDR3 region has the DNA TGTGCCAGCAGCTCCGGACTAGCGGGGAGCACAGATACGCAGTATTTT.

The gene calls are TRBV9 and TRBJ2-7; tentative D call: TRBD1 (6 bases). Germline CDR1 and CDR2: SGDLS and YYNGEE. Trimming shortened V by 0 bases and J by 3 bases, and 13 bases separated the two germline ends. The CDR3 sequence is 15 residues long. The chain's CDR3 is CASSVDGTKHYEQYF. The CDR3 coding sequence is TGTGCCAGCAGCGTAGACGGGACAAAACACTACGAGCAGTACTTC. The variable domain in full, with the rest retrieved from reference TRBV9 and TRBJ2-7, is DSGVTQTPKHLITATGQRVTLRCSPRSGDLSVYWYQQSLDQGLQFLIQYYNGEERAKGNILERFSAQQFPDLHSELNLSSLELGDSALYFCASSVDGTKHYEQYFGPGTRLTVT.

The rearrangement links TRBV6-5 to TRBJ1-6; a possible D gene is TRBD1 (5 bases). Trimming removed 0 bases from V and 7 bases from J, with 13 bases in between. Per the germline V gene, CDR1 is MNHEY and CDR2 is SVGAGI. The CDR3 covers 16 residues. The CDR3 loop is CASSYSTGLTNSPLHF. CDR3 nucleotides: TGTGCCAGCAGTTACTCGACGGGACTGACAAATTCACCCCTCCACTTT.

The chain is built from TRBV6-1 and TRBJ1-2; TRBD1 might be the D (6 bases). The germline V gene encodes CDR1 MNHNS and CDR2 SASEGT. Trimming stripped 1 base from V and 5 bases from J, with 11 bases between. This CDR3 has 14 residues. The CDR3 DNA sequence: TGTGCCAGCAGTGAAGGTTTCAGGGGTTATGGCTACACCTTC. It yields the protein CASSEGFRGYGYTF.

The chain is built from TRBV5-1 and TRBJ2-2, with 8 bases lining up with TRBD1. The trim removed 5 bases at V and 1 base at J, leaving 1 base unmatched. This CDR3 contains 14 residues. CDR1 is SGHRS and CDR2 is YFSETQ in the germline V gene. The CDR3 region has the DNA TGCGCCAGCAGTGGACAGGGGAACACCGGGGAGCTGTTTTTT. Its translation: CASSGQGNTGELFF.

V usage is TRBV27 and J usage is TRBJ2-6; D is unresolved. The CDR3 is 14 amino acids. The germline V and J ends were trimmed by 4 bases and 2 bases, with 6 bases remaining between them. Germline lookup yields CDR1 MNHEY and CDR2 SMNVEV (reference sequence). The CDR3 DNA follows: TGTGCCAGCAGTTATGGAGCTGGGGCCAACGTCCTGACTTTC. Translation gives CASSYGAGANVLTF.

The CDR3 reads CASRGRDRAYDGYTF. The CDR3 DNA reads TGTGCCAGCAGGGGACGGGACAGGGCATATGACGGCTACACCTTC. The chain couples TRBV2 to TRBJ1-2; TRBD1 aligns across 9 bases. The CDR3 is made up of 15 amino acids. The ends lost 6 bases at V and 8 bases at J; junction bases unmatched: 13. CDR1 is SNHLY and CDR2 is FYNNEI in the germline V gene.

The rearrangement joins TRBV15 to TRBJ2-4; 8 nucleotides align to TRBD1. The CDR3 has 16 amino acids. V was clipped by 3 bases and J by 3 bases; unmatched bases: 7. CDR1 and CDR2 from the germline V gene are LNHNV and YYDKDF (reference sequence). The CDR3 nucleotides are TGTGCCACCAGCAGCTGGCAGGGGGCGGGCAAAAACATTCAGTACTTC. It is translated as CATSSWQGAGKNIQYF.

V usage is TRBV28 and J usage is TRBJ1-1; 9 nucleotides line up with TRBD1. The ends lost 5 bases at V and 1 base at J; junction bases unmatched: 5. CDR1 MDHEN and CDR2 SYDVKM come from the germline V gene. The CDR3 runs to 15 residues. Here the CDR3 reads CASSPGDRENTEAFF. CDR3 coding DNA: TGTGCCAGCAGTCCGGGGGACAGGGAGAACACTGAAGCTTTCTTT.

The chain carries TRBV2 and TRBJ1-6; D may be TRBD1 (6 bases). Trimming left V 9 bases short and J 12 bases short, with 18 bases between. Germline CDR1 and CDR2: SNHLY and FYNNEI. The CDR3 length is 13 residues. CDR3 nucleotides: TGTGCCAGGGAGGGGGGGGATGGTGGACCCCTCCACTTT. As protein: CAREGGDGGPLHF.

This clone came up once. CDR3 protein: CASRAGTSGEQFF. Here the CDR3 DNA reads TGTGCCAGCAGAGCCGGGACTAGCGGGGAGCAGTTCTTC. This chain links TRBV12-3 or TRBV12-4 with TRBJ2-1, with TRBD2 identical over 12 bases. V dropped 6 bases and J dropped 10; count of bases not matched to a gene: 4. The CDR3 is 13 amino acids.

The chain couples TRBV19 to TRBJ2-7, with D possibly being TRBD2 (7 bases). The CDR3 runs to 15 residues. Trimming removed 4 bases at V and 5 bases at J, with 18 bases between. Germline V gives CDR1 LNHDA, CDR2 SQIVND (reference sequence). This chain's CDR3 is CASSTLGGVRDEQYF. CDR3 DNA: TGTGCCAGTAGTACCCTAGGGGGGGTCCGGGACGAGCAGTACTTC.

This chain joins TRBV28 and TRBJ1-4, with D unclear. CDR3 length: 14 amino acids. Germline lookup yields CDR1 MDHEN and CDR2 SYDVKM. V was trimmed by 5 bases and J by 3 bases, leaving 10 bases between them. CDR3 bases: TGTGCCAGCAGTCCCCCTCCGTCTAATGAAAAACTGTTTTTT. As protein: CASSPPPSNEKLFF.

The chain employs TRBV7-2 and TRBJ2-1; TRBD2 is a possible D gene (6 bases). Germline V gene data show CDR1 as SGHTA and CDR2 as FQGNSA. Trimming took off 4 bases at V and 5 bases at J, with 12 bases between the two ends. This CDR3 region has 14 residues. CDR3 bases: TGTGCCAGCAGCTCCGGGACTGCACACAATGAGCAGTTCTTC. Its translation is CASSSGTAHNEQFF.

The V call is TRBV5-1, the J call TRBJ1-2; possibly TRBD1 for D (5 bases). Per germline, CDR1 SGHRS and CDR2 YFSETQ. The length of the CDR3 is 14 residues. V lost 4 bases and J 3 bases, leaving 13 bases between the germline ends. The CDR3 nucleotides are TGCGCCAGCAGCCCCGGCACACAGGACTATGGCTACACCTTC. Its protein is CASSPGTQDYGYTF. The variable domain in full, with the rest retrieved from reference TRBV5-1 and TRBJ1-2, is KAGVTQTPRYLIKTRGQQVTLSCSPISGHRSVSWYQQTPGQGLQFLFEYFSETQRNKGNFPGRFSGRQFSNSRSEMNVSTLELGDSALYLCASSPGTQDYGYTFGSGTRLTVV.

The CDR3 region has the DNA TGTGCCAGCAGTGAAGGCCAGTCCTATGGCTACACCTTC. The encoded protein is CASSEGQSYGYTF. J is TRBJ1-2 and V is TRBV6-1; D gene unclear. CDR1 is MNHNS, CDR2 SASEGT, per germline. The V end lost 1 base, the J end lost 4 bases, and 7 bases lay between the germline ends. This CDR3 is built from 13 residues.

The chain links TRBV14 to TRBJ1-3; tentatively, D is TRBD1 (6 bases). V dropped 4 bases and J dropped 0 bases, with 13 bases sitting between them. Germline CDR1 SGHDN, CDR2 FVKESK. The CDR3 sequence is 16 residues long. The CDR3 reads CASSRRTGSSGNTIYF. The CDR3 DNA sequence: TGTGCCAGCAGCCGGAGAACAGGGAGCTCTGGAAACACCATATATTTT.

This rearrangement joins TRBV7-9 to TRBJ2-2; weak D call: TRBD2 (5 bases). Trimming removed 2 bases from V and 6 bases from J, with 7 bases in between. This CDR3 contains 13 residues. The germline V gene has CDR1 SEHNR and CDR2 FQNEAQ (reference sequence). The CDR3 sequence: CASSLLGAGELFF. CDR3 nucleotide sequence: TGTGCCAGCAGCTTATTGGGAGCCGGGGAGCTGTTTTTT.

The V and J genes are TRBV7-2 and TRBJ2-1; D is unresolved. V gave up 1 base and J gave up 4 bases, with 11 bases separating them. The CDR3 consists of 15 residues. Germline lookup yields CDR1 SGHTA and CDR2 FQGNSA. In DNA form, the CDR3 reads TGTGCCAGCAGCTTAGTTGTGTCCGAGTACAATGAGCAGTTCTTC. It encodes CASSLVVSEYNEQFF. Drawing the rest from reference TRBV7-2 and TRBJ2-1, the complete variable domain is GAGVSQSPSNKVTEKGKDVELRCDPISGHTALYWYRQSLGQGLEFLIYFQGNSAPDKSGLPSDRFSAERTGGSVSTLTIQRTQQEDSAVYLCASSLVVSEYNEQFFGPGTRLTVL.

This clone was recorded once. This chain connects TRBV10-3 to TRBJ2-3, with 9 bases fitting TRBD1. Unmatched junction bases numbered 9, after V lost 4 bases and J lost 4 bases. This CDR3 has 16 residues. The V gene's germline CDR1 is ENHRY and CDR2 SYGVKD. The CDR3 spells CAISGGTGLFPDTQYF. CDR3 DNA sequence: TGTGCCATCAGTGGGGGGACAGGGCTTTTCCCAGATACGCAGTATTTT.

This chain uses TRBV6-5 with TRBJ1-2; TRBD1 agrees at 7 bases. Germline-derived CDR1 and CDR2 are MNHEY and SVGAGI. Germline trimming cut 7 bases from V and 4 bases from J; bases unmatched to any gene: 3. The CDR3 spans 12 residues. The CDR3 DNA reads TGTGCCAGCAAATCAGGGGGCTATGGCTACACCTTC. It translates to CASKSGGYGYTF.

The chain links TRBV19 to TRBJ1-5, with TRBD1 matching 7 bases. J lost 2 bases, V lost 6 bases, and 1 base had no gene match. The CDR3 consists of 13 residues. Germline V gene lookup returns CDR1 LNHDA and CDR2 SQIVND (reference sequence). The CDR3 DNA follows: TGTGCCAGTAGCGGGACAGGCAATCAGCCCCAGCATTTT. It codes for CASSGTGNQPQHF. The full variable domain, its missing parts supplied by reference TRBV19 and TRBJ1-5, is DGGITQSPKYLFRKEGQNVTLSCEQNLNHDAMYWYRQDPGQGLRLIYYSQIVNDFQKGDIAEGYSVSREKKESFPLTVTSAQKNPTAFYLCASSGTGNQPQHFGDGTRLSIL.

The chain carries TRBV12-3 or TRBV12-4 and TRBJ2-5; D ambiguous. Between the trimmed V and J ends, which lost 3 bases and 4 bases, there was a span of 9 bases. The CDR3 is 13 residues long. The CDR3 DNA follows: TGTGCCAGCAGTTTCGCCAGTACAGAGACCCAGTACTTC. Translating gives CASSFASTETQYF.

The chain employs TRBV19 and TRBJ1-3; D call uncertain. The length of the CDR3 is 14 residues. Germline loops: CDR1 LNHDA, CDR2 SQIVND (reference sequence). The ends were cut back, 3 bases at V and 0 bases at J, with 6 bases in the middle. The CDR3 DNA is TGTGCCAGTAGTATCCCAGGCTCTGGAAACACCATATATTTT. The encoded protein is CASSIPGSGNTIYF. Using reference TRBV19 and TRBJ1-3 for the parts outside the CDR3, the full variable domain is DGGITQSPKYLFRKEGQNVTLSCEQNLNHDAMYWYRQDPGQGLRLIYYSQIVNDFQKGDIAEGYSVSREKKESFPLTVTSAQKNPTAFYLCASSIPGSGNTIYFGEGSWLTVV.